This TCR beta chain was sequenced in a study of shared clonotypes between healthy human individuals. Study conclusions and caveats: Incompleteness in sorted-subset sequencing, despite large depth, was shown by rarefaction. Unshared clonotypes carried lower generation probabilities than those common to all four donors.

With respect to this clone: The antigen remains undetermined. The sample has other DNA sequences that encode this CDR3 too.

Donors were Caucasian adults residing in Nashville, Tennessee, USA. V shed 0 bases and J shed 6 bases, with 6 bases lying between them. This CDR3 comprises 13 residues. The germline V gene encodes CDR1 SGHRS and CDR2 YFSETQ. The assay was immunoSEQ multiplex PCR, and TCRdb's table has in-frame clones only and misses some. The repertoire holds 2,500,000 or so clones, approximately 92% seen once, with 0.13% to 0.15% in the top ten. The sequencing sample was made of naive CD4+ T cells sorted from blood. Subset specified: CD45RA+ positively selected. The chain carries TRBV5-1 and TRBJ2-2; unclear D gene. This TCR was recovered from a man between 18 and 29 years old in good health. The CDR3 loop reads CASSLERAGELFF. The CDR3 DNA follows: TGCGCCAGCAGCTTGGAACGGGCCGGGGAGCTGTTTTTT.